This T cell receptor beta chain was sequenced for a study of T cells in Graves' hyperthyroidism and ophthalmopathy. Overall study results and limits: Stable hyperthyroidism was separated from ophthalmopathy by a model based on 13 V-J features. Most thyroid clonotypes that were expanded above 0.001 also turned up in blood.

There were TCR beta CDR3 regions amplified from RNA transcripts. An initial round of RT-PCR targeting the TCR CDR3 relied on the HTBI primer set. One entry per CDR3 protein, called by TCRdb with MiXCR from the multiplex PCR reads. The sample gives a few hundred thousand distinct CDR3 sequences, around 15% of which show up once; over 11% is in the top ten. V shed 5 bases and J shed 7 bases, with 21 bases lying between them. The CDR3 length is 16 residues. CDR1 is SGHAT and CDR2 is FQNNGV in the germline V gene. On this clonotype itself: The antigen remains unidentified.

The diagnostic basis comprised clinical symptoms, serum thyroxine and TRAb, thyroid ultrasound and orbital computed tomography. From more than 9 ml of fresh peripheral blood, PBMCs were isolated. The source of this sequence is a woman between 35 and 50 years old with Graves' hyperthyroidism. The genes are TRBV11-2 and TRBJ1-5; D gene uncertain. The specimen sequenced was blood. The CDR3 DNA follows: TGTGCCAGCAGCCGACCCAGCGGGAGCGGCGAGCAGCCCCAGCATTTT. This codes for CASSRPSGSGEQPQHF. The full variable domain, completed using reference TRBV11-2 and TRBJ1-5, is EAGVAQSPRYKIIEKRQSVAFWCNPISGHATLYWYQQILGQGPKLLIQFQNNGVVDDSQLPKDRFSAERLKGVDSTLKIQPAKLEDSAVYLCASSRPSGSGEQPQHFGDGTRLSIL.